The rows below give T cell receptor beta chains drawn from one sample of a study of T cells expressing NK-cell markers. No DNA is given; TCRdb re-called the 5' RACE reads and lists each CDR3 protein once. This sample contains over 150,000 distinct CDR3 sequences. Sequenced sample: blood T cells: a sorted CD56 or NKG2C T cell subset, CD4+ or CD8+ T cells, or bulk PBMC T cells (not recorded which). All receptors come from a man between 18 and 69 years old in good health. The CDR3 runs from the conserved cysteine through the conserved F or W.

V	J	CDR3
TRBV27	TRBJ2-1	CASSLASGRTQFF
TRBV5-4	TRBJ2-2	CASSFGINTGELFF
TRBV5-4	TRBJ2-1	CASSLAASSGGSEQFF
TRBV15	TRBJ2-1	CATSGKAQGEVFHNEQFF
TRBV27	TRBJ1-5	CASSFFVSGPQHF
TRBV12-3/TRBV12-4	TRBJ1-2	CASSQLTGSGDYGYTF
TRBV13	TRBJ2-3	CASSLDRDRGHDTQYF
TRBV7-8	TRBJ2-7	CASSFGSTSGVTYEQYF
TRBV6-1	TRBJ1-2	CASTTQGHNYGYTF
TRBV11-3	TRBJ2-1	CASSRRLAGTNEQFF
TRBV6-2/TRBV6-3	TRBJ2-1	CASSYLQGNTYNEQFF
TRBV28	TRBJ1-4	CASSPGTGKEKLFF
TRBV20-1	TRBJ2-7	CSARDRTEYHYEQYF
TRBV18	TRBJ2-1	CASSPEAASYNEQFF
TRBV12-3/TRBV12-4	TRBJ2-7	CASSASGLYEQYF
TRBV7-6	TRBJ2-1	CASSLGNKEQFF